This TCR beta chain was documented in a study of T cell responses to AZD1222 COVID-19 vaccine. Regarding the study as a whole: Among the donors, most were white British and more were female, and clonal diversity was possibly underestimated. Reports say nearly half of spike-specific TCRs go after unmutated variant regions.

As to this clone: The antigen remains undetermined.

Data came from immunoSEQ multiplex PCR; TCRdb stores just in-frame clones and leaves some out. The profile shows fewer than 110,000 clones, around 90% of them singletons. This clonotype originated in an adult in good health. The sample in question was peripheral blood, obtained on day 0 of AZD1222 vaccination.

This CDR3 reads CASSLGQGRLLNTEAFF. CDR3 bases: TGTGCCAGCAGCTTGGGACAGGGACGGCTCTTGAACACTGAAGCTTTCTTT. The chain couples TRBV6-2 or TRBV6-3 to TRBJ1-1; 9 bases are a match to TRBD1. This CDR3 comprises 17 residues. CDR1 MNHEY and CDR2 SVGEGT come from the germline V gene. J was trimmed by 0 bases and V by 6 bases; bases with no gene match: 11.